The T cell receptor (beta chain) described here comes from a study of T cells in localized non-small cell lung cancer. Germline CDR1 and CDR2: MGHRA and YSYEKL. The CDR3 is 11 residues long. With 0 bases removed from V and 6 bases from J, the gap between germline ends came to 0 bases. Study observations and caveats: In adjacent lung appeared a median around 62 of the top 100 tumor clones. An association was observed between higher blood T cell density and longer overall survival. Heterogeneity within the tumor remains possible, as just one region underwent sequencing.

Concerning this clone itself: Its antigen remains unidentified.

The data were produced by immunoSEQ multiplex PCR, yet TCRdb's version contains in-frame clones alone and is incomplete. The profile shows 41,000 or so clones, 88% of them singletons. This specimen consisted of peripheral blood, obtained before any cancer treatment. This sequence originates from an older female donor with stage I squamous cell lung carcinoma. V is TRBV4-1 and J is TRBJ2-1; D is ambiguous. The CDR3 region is CASSQDNEQFF. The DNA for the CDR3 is TGCGCCAGCAGCCAAGACAATGAGCAGTTCTTC.